Listed below are T cell receptor beta chains from one sample, sequenced in a study of human T cells and chemical hapten exposure. In TCRdb, the RACE reads were re-called with MiXCR into one record per CDR3 protein. In the table there are some 42,000 distinct CDR3 sequences, around 8.9% of which are singletons. Here the sequenced sample was whole blood, taken in connection with sensitization to the hapten diphenylcyclopropenone (DPC). These receptor sequences come from a woman between 40 and 55 years old with alopecia areata. Some clones in this sample may be carry-over from other donors' samples. Each CDR3 is given without its conserved first and last residue.

j_call | v_call | cdr3_aa
TRBJ2-1 | TRBV6-4 | ASSASTSGGNEQF
TRBJ2-1 | TRBV5-1 | ASSLTSGGGNEQF
TRBJ2-3 | TRBV25-1 | ASSGTGTSILSTDTQY
TRBJ1-4 | TRBV5-1 | ASSPSGNEKLF
TRBJ1-2 | TRBV6-5 | ASKVQGSPYGYT
TRBJ2-3 | TRBV20-1 | SALSTDTQY
TRBJ2-1 | TRBV2 | ASNRENNEQF
TRBJ2-5 | TRBV4-3 | ASSQDGTSGAQETQY
TRBJ2-7 | TRBV7-6 | ASSLASRDSSYEQY
TRBJ2-7 | TRBV2 | ASSFRGQGEQY
TRBJ1-1 | TRBV7-3 | ASSLMTGTVNTEAF
TRBJ1-3 | TRBV9 | ASVGVGGSGNTIY
TRBJ2-7 | TRBV4-3 | ASSPSGTGGYEQY
TRBJ2-1 | TRBV7-9 | ASSLGAALQF
TRBJ2-2 | TRBV12-3/TRBV12-4 | ASSYPTGELF
TRBJ2-3 | TRBV4-1 | ASSQSDGAGSTDTQY
TRBJ2-5 | TRBV7-3 | ASSLRAPETQY
TRBJ1-1 | TRBV7-3 | ASSSNGRGTEAF
TRBJ1-3 | TRBV6-6 | ASSYWPPGNSGNTIY
TRBJ2-7 | TRBV18 | ASSLHSGGAAYEQY
TRBJ2-5 | TRBV4-1 | ASSQGVMGNPYQETQY
TRBJ1-5 | TRBV7-9 | ASSLTGPGNQPQH
TRBJ2-3 | TRBV4-3 | ASSQDGIDRTDTQY
TRBJ2-1 | TRBV11-2 | ASSFTSGGGHEQF
TRBJ1-4 | TRBV14 | ASSPLEGYNEKLF
TRBJ2-1 | TRBV6-2/TRBV6-3 | ASSYGLAHNEQF
TRBJ1-2 | TRBV12-3/TRBV12-4 | ASSFSNVYGYT
TRBJ2-7 | TRBV2 | ASSEARAAGRATTY
TRBJ2-7 | TRBV27 | ASSLSHRAYEQY
TRBJ2-2 | TRBV7-3 | ASSLIFAGELF
TRBJ2-3 | TRBV6-2/TRBV6-3 | ASSWGLKDTQY
TRBJ1-2 | TRBV4-1 | ASSQVLQGDGYT
TRBJ1-5 | TRBV6-1 | ASSLQKGSNQPQH